This TCR beta chain was sequenced for a study of blood T cell repertoires in COVID-19. This clone showed up just once. The CDR3 length is 15 residues. V was clipped by 5 bases and J by 0 bases, with 11 bases between them. CDR1 and CDR2 (germline): KGHSH, LQKENI. One Seattle source followed patients from active infection through their disease course. Original processing notes: Nucleated cell number was recorded as an estimate derived from reference gene primer amplification. TCRdb keeps only in-frame clones here, not all; method: immunoSEQ multiplex PCR. The V and J calls and clone size come from that table; D and trimming were worked out from the DNA. The sample carries some 350,000 clones, roughly 86% recorded once.

The sample comprised peripheral blood. The source of this sequence is a woman in her sixties or seventies with COVID-19, enrolled during active disease. The rearrangement uses TRBV18 and TRBJ1-3, with D tentatively TRBD1 (5 bases). CDR3 loop: CASSAGRDSGNTIYF. In DNA form, the CDR3 reads TGTGCCAGCTCAGCAGGGCGCGACTCTGGAAACACCATATATTTT. Variable domain in full (rest from reference TRBV18 and TRBJ1-3): NAGVMQNPRHLVRRRGQEARLRCSPMKGHSHVYWYRQLPEEGLKFMVYLQKENIIDESGMPKERFSAEFPKEGPSILRIQQVVRGDSAAYFCASSAGRDSGNTIYFGEGSWLTVV.